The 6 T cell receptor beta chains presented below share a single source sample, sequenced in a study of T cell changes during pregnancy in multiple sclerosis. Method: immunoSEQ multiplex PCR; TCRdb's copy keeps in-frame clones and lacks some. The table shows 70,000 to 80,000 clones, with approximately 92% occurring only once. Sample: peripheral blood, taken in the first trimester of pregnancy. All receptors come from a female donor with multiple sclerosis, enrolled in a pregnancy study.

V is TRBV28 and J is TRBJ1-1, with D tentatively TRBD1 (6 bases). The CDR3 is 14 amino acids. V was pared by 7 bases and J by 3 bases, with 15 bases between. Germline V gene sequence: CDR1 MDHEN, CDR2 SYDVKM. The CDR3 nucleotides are TGTGCCAGCACCCTCCCGAACAGGGACACTGAAGCTTTCTTT. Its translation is CASTLPNRDTEAFF.

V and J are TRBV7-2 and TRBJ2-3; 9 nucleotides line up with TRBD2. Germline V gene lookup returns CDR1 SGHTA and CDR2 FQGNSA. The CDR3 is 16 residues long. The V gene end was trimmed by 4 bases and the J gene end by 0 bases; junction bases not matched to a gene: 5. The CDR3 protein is CASSYQAGGSTDTQYF. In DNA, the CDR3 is TGTGCCAGCAGCTACCAAGCGGGGGGTAGCACAGATACGCAGTATTTT.

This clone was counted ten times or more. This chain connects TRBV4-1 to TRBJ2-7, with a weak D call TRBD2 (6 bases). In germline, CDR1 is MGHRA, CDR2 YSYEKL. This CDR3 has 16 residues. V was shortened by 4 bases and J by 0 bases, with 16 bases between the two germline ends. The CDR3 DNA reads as TGCGCCAGCAGCCTTTCAAGGGAGGCTTACTCCTACGAGCAGTACTTC. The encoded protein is CASSLSREAYSYEQYF.

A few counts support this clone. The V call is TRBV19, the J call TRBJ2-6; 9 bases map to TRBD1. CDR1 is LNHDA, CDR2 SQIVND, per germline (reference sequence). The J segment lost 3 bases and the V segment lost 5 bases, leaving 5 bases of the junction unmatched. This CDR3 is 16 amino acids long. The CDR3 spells CASSPGQGIGANVLTF. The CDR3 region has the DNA TGTGCCAGTAGTCCCGGACAGGGGATTGGGGCCAACGTCCTGACTTTC.

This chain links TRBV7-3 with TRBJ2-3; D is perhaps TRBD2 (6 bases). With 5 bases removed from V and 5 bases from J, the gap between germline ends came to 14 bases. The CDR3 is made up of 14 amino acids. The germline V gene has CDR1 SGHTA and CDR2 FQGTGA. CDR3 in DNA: TGTGCCAGCAGCCCCCGACTAGGAATAGATACGCAGTATTTT. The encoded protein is CASSPRLGIDTQYF.

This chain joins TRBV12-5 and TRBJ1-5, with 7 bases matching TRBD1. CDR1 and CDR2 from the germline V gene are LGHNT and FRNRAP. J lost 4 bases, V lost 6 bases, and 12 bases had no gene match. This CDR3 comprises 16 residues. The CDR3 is CASGGPGGPVNQPQHF. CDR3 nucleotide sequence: TGTGCTAGTGGCGGGCCAGGGGGACCCGTGAATCAGCCCCAGCATTTT.